Presented here are 9 T cell receptor beta chains from one specimen sequenced in a study of blood T cell repertoires in COVID-19. The repertoire was sequenced with immunoSEQ multiplex PCR; TCRdb's copy has only in-frame clones and lacks some. The sample lists roughly 71,000 clones, about 80% occurring once. Sequenced sample: peripheral blood. The receptors derive from a man in his sixties or seventies who had recovered from COVID-19.

The chain joins TRBV6-2 or TRBV6-3 to TRBJ2-3; unclear D gene. Looked up from germline, CDR1 is MNHEY and CDR2 is SVGEGT. CDR3 length: 14 residues. Trimming took off 2 bases at V and 1 base at J, with 7 bases between the two ends. The CDR3 region is CASSYREGTDTQYF. CDR3 DNA sequence: TGTGCCAGCAGTTACCGTGAGGGCACAGATACGCAGTATTTT.

The rearrangement uses TRBV28 and TRBJ1-1; possible D gene TRBD1, 6 bases. V was trimmed by 6 bases and J by 8 bases, leaving 10 bases between them. The germline CDR1 and CDR2 sequences are MDHEN and SYDVKM. There are 11 residues in the CDR3. The CDR3 loop is CASRYRDEAFF. In nucleotides, the CDR3 is TGTGCCAGCAGATACAGGGACGAAGCTTTCTTT. Full variable domain (outside the CDR3, taken from reference TRBV28 and TRBJ1-1): DVKVTQSSRYLVKRTGEKVFLECVQDMDHENMFWYRQDPGLGLRLIYFSYDVKMKEKGDIPEGYSVSREKKERFSLILESASTNQTSMYLCASRYRDEAFFGQGTRLTVV.

The V and J genes are TRBV5-1 and TRBJ2-7, with TRBD1 matching 7 bases. From germline, CDR1 is SGHRS and CDR2 YFSETQ. The CDR3 runs 15 residues. The trim removed 3 bases at V and 3 bases at J, leaving 9 bases unmatched. CDR3 in amino acids: CASSSDPGQIYEQYF. In DNA, the CDR3 is TGCGCCAGCAGCTCAGATCCGGGACAGATCTACGAGCAGTACTTC.

V and J are TRBV11-3 and TRBJ2-3; 9 positions match TRBD2. V lost 3 bases to trimming and J lost 11 bases; unmatched junction nucleotides: 15. This CDR3 is built from 16 residues. CDR1 and CDR2 from the germline V gene are SGHNT and YENEEA. The CDR3 DNA sequence: TGTGCCAGCAGCTTGAATTCGGTGGCTAGCGGGGAGGTGCAGTATTTT. It yields the protein CASSLNSVASGEVQYF.

The chain links TRBV14 to TRBJ1-2, with no clear D. This CDR3 comprises 15 residues. Germline CDR1 and CDR2: SGHDN and FVKESK. The V end was cut by 1 base, the J end by 7 bases, with 16 bases between. The CDR3 loop is CASSQVLEGIGGYTF. In DNA form, the CDR3 reads TGTGCCAGCAGCCAAGTTCTTGAGGGTATCGGTGGCTACACCTTC.

This clone was observed once. V gene TRBV4-3 combines with J gene TRBJ1-4; D gene unclear. CDR3 length: 15 residues. V lost 0 bases and J lost 6, with 11 bases in between. CDR1 and CDR2 from the germline V gene are LGHNA and YSLEER. CDR3 sequence reads: CASSQDFQRHEKLFF. For the CDR3, the DNA is TGCGCCAGCAGCCAAGATTTTCAGCGGCATGAAAAACTGTTTTTT.

The genes are TRBV24-1 and TRBJ2-2; 8 bases line up with TRBD1. CDR3 length: 19 residues. Looked up from germline, CDR1 is KGHDR and CDR2 is SFDVKD. V was pared by 0 bases and J by 1 base, with 9 bases of the junction left unmatched. The CDR3 is CATSDLLFTGTGNTGELFF. The CDR3 DNA reads as TGTGCCACCAGTGATTTGCTATTCACCGGGACAGGGAACACCGGGGAGCTGTTTTTT.

This clone was seen a single time. This rearrangement joins TRBV28 to TRBJ1-6; D is uncertain. V was shortened by 6 bases and J by 10 bases, with 13 bases between the two germline ends. Germline CDR1 and CDR2: MDHEN and SYDVKM. The CDR3 is made up of 13 amino acids. The CDR3 sequence is CASSPAYSSPLHF. The CDR3 DNA reads TGTGCCAGCAGCCCGGCCTATAGCTCACCCCTCCACTTT.

This clone was detected only a few times. The genes are TRBV27 and TRBJ1-1; 8 bases line up with TRBD1. After removal of 6 bases from V and 2 bases from J, the junction contained 5 bases not matched to a gene. CDR3 length: 14 amino acids. Germline V lookup: CDR1 MNHEY, CDR2 SMNVEV (reference sequence). CDR3 sequence: CASSGQGVNTEAFF. Written as DNA, the CDR3 is TGTGCCAGCAGCGGACAGGGCGTAAACACTGAAGCTTTCTTT.